This TCR beta chain was identified during a study of cytomegalovirus exposure and HLA in healthy donors. About this clone itself: Its antigen is currently unknown.

A multiplex PCR was run with 60 Vbeta primers and 13 Jbeta primers. Clones were read by immunoSEQ multiplex PCR, and TCRdb kept only the in-frame ones, dropping some. This table holds over 150,000 clones, roughly 81% found once. All the people who gave samples were healthy bone marrow donors. Study-wide results and caveats: Earlier analysis found most TCR beta V segments productive about 87% or about 30% of the time. Trimming of TCR beta V- and J-genes showed a link, identified in a later analysis, to a missense DCLRE1C variant. Researchers catalogued about 150 TCR beta chains as cytomegalovirus-associated.

Sequencing used PBMCs. The sequence was obtained from a girl aged 10-17 years in good health and CMV-seropositive.

The CDR3 spells CASSDRGNEQFF. The CDR3 DNA follows: TGTGCCAGCAGTGACAGGGGGAATGAGCAGTTCTTC. V usage is TRBV6-1 and J usage is TRBJ2-7, with 7 bases identical to TRBD1. The DNA end lines up better with TRBJ2-1; the J call may be wrong. The CDR3 has 12 residues. Germline CDR1 reads MNHNS; CDR2 reads SASEGT.